This T cell receptor beta chain was identified during a study of early T cells in non-severe SARS-CoV-2 infection. Turning to the study itself: Unsorted whole blood bulk RNA was sequenced, with unpaired chains.

Trimming left V 2 bases short and J 1 base short, with 13 bases between. Germline V gene sequence: CDR1 SGHRS, CDR2 YFSETQ. The CDR3 is 16 amino acids. There are many counts of this clonotype. Individual cDNA molecules received unique molecular identifiers. Each CDR3 protein is one row after TCRdb ran MiXCR on the 5' RACE reads. This table has roughly 83,000 distinct CDR3 sequences, approximately 12% appearing once. The origin of this receptor is an adult who was a healthcare worker with PCR-confirmed SARS-CoV-2 infection or an uninfected control (not recorded which). The sequencing used whole blood, collected at baseline. This sequence joins TRBV5-1 and TRBJ2-1, with D possibly matching TRBD2 (6 bases). Here the CDR3 reads CASSLLALISYNEQFF. The CDR3 region has the DNA TGCGCCAGCAGCTTACTAGCCCTGATATCCTACAATGAGCAGTTCTTC.